This TCR beta chain is from a study of control samples from healthy donors and cancer patients. Only in-frame clones appear in the TCRdb table, and some are missing; sequencing was by immunoSEQ multiplex PCR. The table lists about 120,000 clones, around 87% of them singletons. V trimming: 6 bases; J trimming: 0 bases; junction bases outside the gene matches: 6. The CDR3 has 15 amino acids. Germline lookup yields CDR1 KGHSH and CDR2 LQKENI. This chain uses TRBV18 with TRBJ2-3, with 7 positions matching TRBD2. This sequence originates from a young man in good health. Material for sequencing was blood. The CDR3 protein is CASSPLAASTDTQYF. DNA for the CDR3: TGTGCCAGCTCCCCCCTAGCGGCCAGCACAGATACGCAGTATTTT.